This T cell receptor (beta chain) came from a study of blood T cells in healthy people across ages. Study-level findings and limits: Diversity figures derived from one million T cells were judged to underestimate the true value.

Worth noting for this clonotype: Antigen specificity is unknown.

Through a sample-barcoded 5' primer and a J-beta primer mix, a second PCR was run for roughly 6 to 12 cycles. TCRdb analysed the 5' RACE reads with MiXCR anew, one entry per CDR3 protein. The sample records about 720,000 distinct CDR3 sequences, 20% to 25% being singletons. Aged roughly 6 to 100, donors were systemically healthy Caucasians from Russia. Germline CDR1 and CDR2: SEHNR and FQNEAQ (reference sequence). The CDR3 covers 12 residues. V was trimmed by 5 bases and J by 7 bases, leaving 8 bases between them. In addition, the sample was reused for a study of T cells of mothers and their children.

The receptor comes from a boy aged 5 to 17 in good health. The source material was blood. The chain couples TRBV7-9 to TRBJ2-2; no clear D. CDR3 region: CASSPAFGELFF. CDR3 coding DNA: TGTGCCAGCAGCCCGGCTTTCGGGGAGCTGTTTTTT.